Below, one T cell receptor (beta chain) is given with its context. Its antigen remains undetermined. No base quality information exists; no much larger clone differs at one position. These data are taken from a study of T cell responses to AZD1222 COVID-19 vaccine (dated by TCRdb to about 2021). Background on the whole study: AZD1222 recipients given second doses at about 4 weeks or at about 12 weeks were pooled, since spike-specific TCR depth and breadth were not found to differ between the two schedules. A total of under 250 trial participants underwent TCR sequencing, of whom nearly 210 had received two doses of AZD1222 and about 25 had received two doses of the MenACWY control vaccine. Trial participants were enrolled into age subgroups of 18-55, 56-69 and 70-plus years, which contained about 150, 28 and 57 TCR-sequenced participants, respectively.

The CDR3 regions of human TCRbeta chains were analyzed by immunosequencing. For the original study's pipeline: TCRs in the repertoires were compared against a reference library of SARS-CoV-2-specific TCRs that had been generated with the MIRA antigen-specificity platform. Breadth was defined as the fraction of unique TCRs that were SARS-CoV-2-associated, and depth was defined as the fraction of total T cells that were SARS-CoV-2-associated. Using the MIRA data, every spike-specific TCR was mapped to the spike region that the TCR reacted to and assigned to either a CD4 or a CD8 class. Log10-transformed breadth and depth values were compared by one-way ANOVA with Sidak's multiple comparisons tests. Drawn from immuneACCESS, this table holds only the in-frame rearrangements with V and J called that TCRdb kept. Clones are partly lost; checked studies trace under half to an unresolved V gene and leave the rest unexplained. From that table come the V and J calls and clone size; the DNA was used to work out D and trimming. The sample has 100,000 to 150,000 clones on record, 89% of them singletons. The top ten clonotypes cover around 1.5% of the sample.

In the germline V gene, CDR1 corresponds to SQVTM and CDR2 to ANQGSEA. From the cysteine through the phenylalanine, the CDR3 covers 13 amino acids. Solely the CDR3 DNA is kept, with 39 bases framed from the first base. A distance of 13 bases separates the germline ends of V and J, which lose 4 bases and 6 bases respectively. Overall study outcomes, separate from this receptor: In the small 56-69-year group, the increase in depth fell short of significance, most likely because of low power. Participants were mostly white British, with more females than males. The authors suggested clonal diversity may have been underestimated. The vaccine-associated CD4 TCRs covered the entire spike protein, and the dominant responses fell in regions 160-218 and 743-854. Conclusions about previously exposed vaccinees are limited because only six or seven AZD1222 recipients were SARS-CoV-2 seropositive at baseline. Nearly half of unique spike-specific TCRs reportedly recognized epitopes outside regions mutated in the B.1.351 and B.1.1.7 variants. Because no day 14 peak-response samples were available, repertoires were characterized only after the peak T cell response. A significant rise in spike-specific TCR breadth and depth was observed after two AZD1222 doses relative to day 0 and relative to MenACWY recipients.

Per the publication, the time point label means: baseline before first vaccination. Vaccinee samples were obtained from the UK trials COV001 and COV002, which included a single-blind randomized controlled phase 2/3 trial of AZD1222 (ChAdOx1 nCoV-19) in healthy adults. For TCRbeta chain sequencing, PBMC samples were collected from trial participants at day 0 and at day 28 after the second dose. Sample: peripheral blood, taken on day 0 of AZD1222 vaccination. The chain employs TRBV29-1 and TRBJ2-1; tentative D gene TRBD2, with 6 bases matching. The receptor was isolated from an adult in good health. The nucleotide sequence is TGCAGCGTTGTTGGGGGAGGCTTCAATGAGCAGTTCTTC. The resulting protein is CSVVGGGFNEQFF.